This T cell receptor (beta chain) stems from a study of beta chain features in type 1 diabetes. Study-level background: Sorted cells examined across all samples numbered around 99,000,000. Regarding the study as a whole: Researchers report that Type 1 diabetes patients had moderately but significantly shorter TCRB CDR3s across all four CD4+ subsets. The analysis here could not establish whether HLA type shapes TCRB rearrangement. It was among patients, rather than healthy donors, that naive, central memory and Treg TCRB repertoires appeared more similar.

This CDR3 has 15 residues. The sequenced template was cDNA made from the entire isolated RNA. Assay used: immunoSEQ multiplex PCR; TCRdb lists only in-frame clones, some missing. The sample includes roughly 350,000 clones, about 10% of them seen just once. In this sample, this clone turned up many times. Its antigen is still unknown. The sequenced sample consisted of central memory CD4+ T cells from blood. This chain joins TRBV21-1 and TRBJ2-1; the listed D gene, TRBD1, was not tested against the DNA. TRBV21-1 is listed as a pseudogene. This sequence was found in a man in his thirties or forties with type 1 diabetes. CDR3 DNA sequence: TGTGCCAGCAGCAAGAAACAGGGGGGATACAATGAGCAGTTCTTC. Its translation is CASSKKQGGYNEQFF.